This T cell receptor (beta chain) was profiled in a study of blood T cell repertoires in COVID-19. Study at large: PBMCs, B-cell-depleted T cells, or T cells were the source of the cDNA or gDNA that made up the material.

The method was immunoSEQ multiplex PCR; TCRdb's version includes in-frame clones alone and lacks a portion of them. The table shows about 220,000 clones, with 75% to 85% occurring only once. Recruited during active infection, patients (from Seattle) were subsequently followed longitudinally. The V and J ends lost 3 bases and 4 bases, in that order; junction bases with no gene match: 10. The germline gives CDR1 SGHKS, CDR2 YYEKEE (reference sequence). CDR3 size: 16 residues. The origin of this receptor is a woman aged 70-85 years with COVID-19, enrolled during active disease. The chain links TRBV5-5 to TRBJ2-1; 7 bases are a match to TRBD1. The specimen sequenced was peripheral blood. The CDR3 protein is CASSSTPGTVYNEQFF. Here the CDR3 DNA reads TGTGCCAGCAGCTCCACCCCCGGGACAGTGTACAATGAGCAGTTCTTC.